Listed below are T cell receptor beta chains from one sample, sequenced in a study of blood T cell repertoires in COVID-19. Only in-frame clones appear in the TCRdb table, and some are missing; sequencing was by immunoSEQ multiplex PCR. The sample has roughly 200,000 clones; approximately 80% are singletons. Sequences were obtained from peripheral blood. These receptors all stem from a woman between 35 and 50 years old with COVID-19, enrolled during active disease. Both conserved end residues are part of each CDR3. D genes are given only for firm matches. Clone size is given for some rows only: seen once, a few or many times, or a class if the clone is expanded.

v_gene,abundance,d_gene,j_gene,len,CDR3nt,CDR3aa
TRBV25-1,NA,NA,TRBJ1-2,13,TGTGCCAGCAGTGAACGTGGGGGGACTGGCTACACCTTC,CASSERGGTGYTF
TRBV21-1,once,NA,TRBJ2-2,17,TGTGCCAGCAGCGCCCGGCTAGACGGCGGTGTCACCGGGGAGCTGTTTTTT,CASSARLDGGVTGELFF
TRBV7-3,NA,NA,TRBJ2-3,12,TGTGCCAGCAGCCCGGGCACAGATACGCAGTATTTT,CASSPGTDTQYF
TRBV10-3,NA,TRBD1,TRBJ1-5,14,TGTGCCATCAGCATGGGACAGGGTGGTCAGCCCCAGCATTTT,CAISMGQGGQPQHF
TRBV5-4,NA,NA,TRBJ1-2,16,TGTGCCAGCAGCTTGGCCGAGGGGGTTCCCCACTATGGCTACACCTTC,CASSLAEGVPHYGYTF
TRBV11-3,NA,TRBD2,TRBJ2-3,14,TGTGCCAGCAGCCTCGAAGTTAGCGGGAGTACGCAGTATTTT,CASSLEVSGSTQYF
TRBV4-1,NA,NA,TRBJ1-2,16,TGCGCCAGCAGCCCGACCCCCGCGGGGCGCGACTATGGCTACACCTTC,CASSPTPAGRDYGYTF
TRBV9,few,NA,TRBJ1-3,11,TGTGCTTCCCAGGCTGGAAACACCATATATTTT,CASQAGNTIYF
TRBV11-2,NA,NA,TRBJ1-2,14,TGTGCCAGCAGCTCCTCCGGGGGGTACTATGGCTACACCTTC,CASSSSGGYYGYTF
TRBV5-8,NA,TRBD2,TRBJ2-1,17,TGTGCCAGCAGTTTGGGGCCTTGGGAGGGCCGGGGCAATGAGCAGTTCTTC,CASSLGPWEGRGNEQFF
TRBV14,NA,TRBD1,TRBJ2-5,14,TGTGCCAGCAGCCGGGACAGGGGGACGGAGACCCAGTACTTC,CASSRDRGTETQYF
TRBV3-1/TRBV3-2,NA,TRBD2,TRBJ2-7,13,TGTGCCAGCAGCCGCGGGAGGGCTTACGAGCAGTACTTC,CASSRGRAYEQYF
TRBV28,NA,NA,TRBJ1-6,14,TGTGCCAGCAGTCGCGGGGTTTATAATTCACCCCTCCACTTT,CASSRGVYNSPLHF
TRBV6-5,NA,TRBD1,TRBJ1-3,14,TGTGCCAGCAGGACCGGGACAGGCGGAAACACCATATATTTT,CASRTGTGGNTIYF
TRBV3-1/TRBV3-2,NA,NA,TRBJ2-3,15,TGTGCCACAAAACAACGGGAGCTTCGCACAGATACGCAGTATTTT,CATKQRELRTDTQYF
TRBV18,NA,TRBD1,TRBJ1-5,15,TGTGCCAGCTCCCCCGGGACAGGTCCCCCCCAGCCCCAGCATTTT,CASSPGTGPPQPQHF
TRBV2,NA,NA,TRBJ1-4,15,TGTGCCAGCAGGGCAAGACAGTCAACTAATGAAAAACTGTTTTTT,CASRARQSTNEKLFF
TRBV3-1/TRBV3-2,NA,NA,TRBJ1-5,14,TGTGCCAGCAGCCAAGGACACGACAATCAGCCCCAGCATTTT,CASSQGHDNQPQHF
TRBV7-9,NA,TRBD2,TRBJ2-3,14,TGTGCCAGCAGCCTGTCGTCGGGACTAGCGGACACGTATTTT,CASSLSSGLADTYF
TRBV3-1/TRBV3-2,NA,NA,TRBJ2-7,16,TGTGCCAGCAGCCAAGCTGGCCGAAGAGGAGCCTACGAGCAGTACTTC,CASSQAGRRGAYEQYF
TRBV19,NA,NA,TRBJ1-1,13,TGTGCCAGTAACCCGACAGGGAACACTGAAGCTTTCTTT,CASNPTGNTEAFF
TRBV18,NA,TRBD1,TRBJ1-2,16,TGTGCCAGCTCACCACCGGGACAGGTGCGCTTTGGTGGCTACACCTTC,CASSPPGQVRFGGYTF
TRBV7-3,once,TRBD1,TRBJ2-5,16,TGTGCCAGCAGCACCCATGGACAGGGAAAGGGAGAGACCCAGTACTTC,CASSTHGQGKGETQYF
TRBV7-2,NA,NA,TRBJ2-4,11,TGTGCCAGCAGCCGAGAAAACATTCAGTACTTC,CASSRENIQYF
TRBV23-1,NA,NA,TRBJ2-1,15,TGCGCCAGCACAGGCCGGGGGAGGAGGACAACTGAGCAGTTCTTC,CASTGRGRRTTEQFF
TRBV11-1,NA,TRBD1,TRBJ1-1,14,TGTGCCAGCAGCGGGGGGACAGCGAACACTGAAGCTTTCTTT,CASSGGTANTEAFF
TRBV6-4,few,NA,TRBJ2-3,14,TGTGCCAGCAGTGACACTCAAGGGGCAGATACGCAGTATTTT,CASSDTQGADTQYF
TRBV24-1,once,NA,TRBJ2-2,14,TGTGCCACCAGTGGAGGGTTGGAGACCGGGGAGCTGTTTTTT,CATSGGLETGELFF
TRBV6-4,few,TRBD1,TRBJ1-6,15,TGTGCCAGCAGTGAGGGGGGGACAGGGGTTTCACCCCTCCACTTT,CASSEGGTGVSPLHF
TRBV7-6,NA,TRBD2,TRBJ2-7,15,TGTGCCAGCAGCTTAGCGGGGAACGGGGGGGACGAGCAGTACTTC,CASSLAGNGGDEQYF
TRBV4-1,NA,NA,TRBJ2-7,15,TGCGCCAGCAGCCAAGATCAGGGGCAATTCTACGGGCAGTACTTC,CASSQDQGQFYGQYF
TRBV6-5,NA,NA,TRBJ2-7,13,TGTGCCAGCAGGAGGGCCGGGAACTACGAGCAGTACTTC,CASRRAGNYEQYF
TRBV6-4,NA,TRBD2,TRBJ2-2,14,TGTGCCAGCACAAGCGGGGGAGACTCCGGGGAGCTGTTTTTT,CASTSGGDSGELFF
TRBV27,NA,NA,TRBJ2-2,17,TGTGCCAGCAGTCCGGACCGGGCGAGGAGGCGTACCGGGGAGCTGTTTTTT,CASSPDRARRRTGELFF
TRBV5-6,NA,NA,TRBJ1-2,15,TGTGCCAGCACCCAATTAGTAACAGCTAACTATGGCTACACCTTC,CASTQLVTANYGYTF
TRBV6-5,few,NA,TRBJ1-2,14,TGTGCCAGCACCCCCCTCGAACAGAACTATGGCTACACCTTC,CASTPLEQNYGYTF
TRBV28,NA,TRBD1,TRBJ1-2,14,TGTGCCAGCAGCGATCAGGGGGCGGGCTATGGCTACACCTTC,CASSDQGAGYGYTF
TRBV19,NA,TRBD1,TRBJ1-2,14,TGTGCCAGTAGTACGACAGGGATCAACTATGGCTACACCTTC,CASSTTGINYGYTF
TRBV6-5,many,NA,TRBJ2-7,13,TGTGCCAGCTCGACCCCGACAGGCTACGAGCAGTACTTC,CASSTPTGYEQYF
TRBV12-5,NA,TRBD1,TRBJ1-5,14,TGTGCTATGCTACCGCGGACAGGGGATCAGCCCCAGCATTTT,CAMLPRTGDQPQHF
TRBV19,NA,TRBD1,TRBJ1-2,15,TGTGCCAGTAGTATAACCCGGACAGGGTTAGATGGCTACACCTTC,CASSITRTGLDGYTF
TRBV5-1,NA,NA,TRBJ2-7,12,TGCGCCAGCAGCTTGGGGCAGCGAAAGCAGTACTTC,CASSLGQRKQYF
TRBV5-1,NA,TRBD1,TRBJ1-4,16,TGCGCCAGCAGCCCTGCCCCAGGGGGAACTAATGAAAAACTGTTTTTT,CASSPAPGGTNEKLFF
TRBV28,NA,NA,TRBJ1-1,15,TGTGCCAGCAGGGGGGGGGCTCGGGTGGACCCTGAAGCTTTCTTT,CASRGGARVDPEAFF
TRBV5-1,NA,TRBD1,TRBJ2-5,14,TGCGCCAGCAGCTCAACAGGGGTAGGGGAGACCCAGTACTTC,CASSSTGVGETQYF